The 16 T cell receptor beta chains given below trace back to one sample, sequenced in a study of blood T cell repertoires in COVID-19. Method: immunoSEQ multiplex PCR; TCRdb's copy keeps in-frame clones and lacks some. Among about 47,000 clones listed, around 83% were seen once. Material: peripheral blood. The receptor set was obtained from a human donor with acute or convalescent COVID-19. The donor label of this sample is uncertain.

V usage is TRBV6-5 and J usage is TRBJ1-5; tentative D call: TRBD1 (6 bases). Trimming pared 5 bases from V and 3 bases from J, leaving 14 bases between. CDR3 length: 15 residues. Germline-derived CDR1 and CDR2 are MNHEY and SVGAGI. The CDR3 reads CASSTTGRVNQPQHF. The CDR3 DNA sequence: TGTGCCAGCAGTACCACAGGGAGGGTCAATCAGCCCCAGCATTTT.

This clone occurred a few times. The chain carries TRBV7-2 and TRBJ2-3, with 11 bases that match TRBD2. V lost 3 bases and J lost 3; bases outside the gene matches: 5. The CDR3 runs to 16 residues. The germline CDR1 and CDR2 sequences are SGHTA and FQGNSA. CDR3 region: CASSLTSGVGTDTQYF. CDR3 nucleotide sequence: TGTGCCAGCAGCTTGACTAGCGGGGTTGGTACAGATACGCAGTATTTT.

CDR3: CASCEQGGGYTF. CDR3 DNA sequence: TGTGCCAGCTGTGAACAGGGGGGTGGCTACACCTTC. This chain links TRBV28 with TRBJ1-2; 8 nucleotides align to TRBD1. V dropped 8 bases and J dropped 7; count of bases not matched to a gene: 6. The germline V gene encodes CDR1 MDHEN and CDR2 SYDVKM. CDR3 size: 12 residues.

The chain couples TRBV5-1 to TRBJ2-5, with D tentatively TRBD2 (6 bases). The CDR3 consists of 16 residues. V was trimmed by 2 bases and J by 7 bases, leaving 21 bases between them. Germline CDR1 is SGHRS and CDR2 is YFSETQ. CDR3 protein: CASSLVGGRGTATQYF. DNA for the CDR3: TGCGCCAGCAGCTTAGTGGGAGGCCGGGGGACCGCGACCCAGTACTTC.

This clone was seen only a few times. V is TRBV18 and J is TRBJ1-1, with D unclear. CDR1 and CDR2 from the germline V gene are KGHSH and LQKENI. Trimming took 1 base from V and 2 from J, leaving 14 bases between them. This CDR3 has 16 residues. This CDR3 is CASSPRARGGNTEAFF. The CDR3 nucleotides are TGTGCCAGCTCACCACGGGCACGGGGAGGAAACACTGAAGCTTTCTTT.

The rearrangement uses TRBV18 and TRBJ2-1, with a tentative D call TRBD1 (6 bases). V was shortened by 6 bases and J by 5 bases, with 17 bases between the two germline ends. Germline V gives CDR1 KGHSH, CDR2 LQKENI. There are 15 residues in the CDR3. The DNA of the CDR3 is TGTGCCAGCTCGCCCCTCCTGGCAGGGGACAATGAGCAGTTCTTC. Protein product: CASSPLLAGDNEQFF.

Turning to this clone: The DNA is omitted, as the CDR3 cannot be located on it reliably, and the CDR3 follows TCRdb's listing. The chain carries TRBV27 and TRBJ1-6; the D call in the table, TRBD1, was not verified against the DNA. Germline V lookup: CDR1 MNHEY, CDR2 SMNVEV (reference sequence). The CDR3 comprises 16 residues, both ends counted. The CDR3 sequence: CASSSALWTRGSPLHF.

The chain carries TRBV5-4 and TRBJ2-1; 10 bases are shared with TRBD2. Per the germline V gene, CDR1 is SGHNT and CDR2 is YYREEE (reference sequence). V lost 4 bases to trimming and J lost 5 bases; unmatched junction nucleotides: 6. The CDR3 consists of 15 residues. CDR3 protein: CASSPSGRQDNEQFF. The CDR3, as DNA: TGTGCCAGCAGCCCTAGCGGGAGACAGGACAATGAGCAGTTCTTC.

In DNA, the CDR3 is TGCGCCAGCGGACCATCAGGGAACGAGCAGTACTTC. It yields the protein CASGPSGNEQYF. This sequence joins TRBV10-1 and TRBJ2-7; TRBD1 is a possible D gene (5 bases). This CDR3 has 12 amino acids. In germline, CDR1 is WNHNN, CDR2 SYGVQD (reference sequence). Trimming took 8 bases from V and 5 from J, leaving 13 bases between them.

J is TRBJ2-7 and V is TRBV7-2, with 9 nucleotides matching TRBD2. This CDR3 region has 15 residues. Germline lookup yields CDR1 SGHTA and CDR2 FQGNSA. J was trimmed by 6 bases and V by 4 bases; bases with no gene match: 10. The CDR3 spells CASSSGTSQITEQYF. CDR3 DNA sequence: TGTGCCAGCAGCTCAGGGACTAGCCAAATAACCGAGCAGTACTTC. The variable domain in full, completed from reference TRBV7-2 and TRBJ2-7, reads GAGVSQSPSNKVTEKGKDVELRCDPISGHTALYWYRQSLGQGLEFLIYFQGNSAPDKSGLPSDRFSAERTGGSVSTLTIQRTQQEDSAVYLCASSSGTSQITEQYFGPGTRLTVT.

The chain couples TRBV27 to TRBJ2-7, with 9 bases identical to TRBD2. Trimming removed 0 bases from V and 6 bases from J; junction bases left unmatched: 12. The CDR3 extends over 17 amino acids. Germline CDR1 is MNHEY and CDR2 is SMNVEV (reference sequence). CDR3 in amino acids: CASSLSPVRREGSEQYF. The CDR3 region has the DNA TGTGCCAGCAGTTTATCTCCAGTCCGGCGGGAGGGGAGCGAGCAGTACTTC.

This clone has only one observation. The V and J genes are TRBV18 and TRBJ1-1; a possible D gene is TRBD1 (6 bases). CDR1 and CDR2 (germline): KGHSH, LQKENI. The CDR3 loop spans 17 amino acids. With 4 bases removed from V and 2 bases from J, the gap between germline ends came to 20 bases. DNA for the CDR3: TGTGCCAGCTCACTGACCCAGGGGTACTTAGGAAACACTGAAGCTTTCTTT. Translated: CASSLTQGYLGNTEAFF.

The chain joins TRBV9 to TRBJ1-3; D gene ambiguous. Germline CDR1 is SGDLS and CDR2 is YYNGEE. Trimming removed 2 bases from V and 0 bases from J, with 6 bases in between. The CDR3 covers 14 residues. The CDR3 reads CASSVANSGNTIYF. CDR3 bases: TGTGCCAGCAGCGTCGCGAACTCTGGAAACACCATATATTTT. Looking up the rest from reference TRBV9 and TRBJ1-3 gives the full variable domain: DSGVTQTPKHLITATGQRVTLRCSPRSGDLSVYWYQQSLDQGLQFLIQYYNGEERAKGNILERFSAQQFPDLHSELNLSSLELGDSALYFCASSVANSGNTIYFGEGSWLTVV.

The CDR3 loop is CAIKIGASTDTQYF. The DNA for the CDR3 is TGTGCCATCAAGATAGGGGCAAGCACAGATACGCAGTATTTT. The V gene is TRBV10-3, the J gene TRBJ2-3; D perhaps matches TRBD1 (5 bases). The V gene lost 7 bases and the J gene lost 0 bases, with 11 bases spanning the gap. The CDR3 is made up of 14 amino acids. Per germline, CDR1 ENHRY and CDR2 SYGVKD.

The V gene is TRBV14, the J gene TRBJ1-3; perhaps TRBD1 as D (6 bases). The CDR3 is 15 residues long. Germline CDR1 SGHDN, CDR2 FVKESK. The V and J ends lost 3 bases and 2 bases respectively, with 11 bases between them. Written as DNA, the CDR3 is TGTGCCAGCAGCCAGATGGGGACAACTGGAAACACCATATATTTT. Its translation: CASSQMGTTGNTIYF.

This clone appeared a few times. The chain carries TRBV3-1 (or the pseudogene TRBV3-2) and TRBJ1-1; no clear D. This CDR3 spans 14 amino acids. Trimming removed 4 bases at V and 8 bases at J, with 17 bases between. Germline-derived CDR1 and CDR2 are LGHDT and YNNKEL (reference sequence). The CDR3 region has the DNA TGTGCCAGCAGCCGAGAGGACTCCCGACCCGAAGCTTTCTTT. Protein: CASSREDSRPEAFF.